This T cell receptor beta chain was found in a study of technical replicates of blood from a few donors. This CDR3 comprises 17 residues. Germline assignment: CDR1 LGHNA and CDR2 YNFKEQ. With 0 bases clipped from V and 7 bases from J, the junction kept 11 bases outside the gene matches. Here immunoSEQ multiplex PCR was the method, and the copy in TCRdb shows in-frame clones only, minus some. The profile shows approximately 70,000 clones, 95% to 98% of them singletons. The V and J genes are TRBV4-2 and TRBJ1-5; 8 nucleotides match TRBD1. The specimen was T cells isolated from PBMCs. This TCR was sampled from a human donor in good health. The CDR3 region is CASSQDPQGADRQPQHF. CDR3 bases: TGTGCCAGCAGCCAAGATCCGCAGGGGGCAGACCGACAGCCCCAGCATTTT.